The clone carrying this T cell receptor (beta chain) was observed many times. These data are taken from a study of regulatory T cells in long-lasting Graves disease. Relying on iRepertoire HTBI primers and Arm-PCR of CDR3 regions, the team built TCR beta libraries. TCRdb reprocessed the multiplex PCR reads via MiXCR and lists one record per CDR3 protein. Of some 460,000 distinct CDR3 sequences detected, about 16% appear once; the ten largest clones hold approximately 12%. V dropped 1 base and J dropped 14 bases, with 16 bases sitting between them. Germline V gene lookup returns CDR1 DFQATT and CDR2 SNEGSKA (reference sequence). The length of the CDR3 is 12 residues. Indicated time point: newly diagnosed GD, antithyroid drugs for less than 3 months. PBMCs provided the RNA from which the TCR library was made. The same data also went into a second study, on T cells in Graves' hyperthyroidism and ophthalmopathy. That source notes: HTBI primers drove first-round RT-PCR of the TCR CDR3.

The sample consisted of peripheral blood mononuclear cells (PBMCs), taken at new diagnosis, from a patient treated with antithyroid drugs. The chain recombines TRBV20-1 with TRBJ2-3; D might be TRBD2 (5 bases). The clonotype comes from a man aged 35 to 55 with Graves disease. CDR3 in amino acids: CSARGTPLSPYF. The CDR3 nucleotides are TGCAGTGCTAGAGGGACTCCTTTATCCCCGTATTTT.